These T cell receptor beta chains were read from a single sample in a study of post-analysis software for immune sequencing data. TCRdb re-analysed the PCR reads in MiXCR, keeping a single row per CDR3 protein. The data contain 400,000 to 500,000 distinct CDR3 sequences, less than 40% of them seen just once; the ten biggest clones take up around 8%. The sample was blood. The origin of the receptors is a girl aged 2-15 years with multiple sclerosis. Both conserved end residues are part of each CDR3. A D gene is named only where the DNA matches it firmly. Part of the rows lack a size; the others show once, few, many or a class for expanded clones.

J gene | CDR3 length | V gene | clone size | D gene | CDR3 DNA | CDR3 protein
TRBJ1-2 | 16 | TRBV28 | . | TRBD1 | TGTGCCAGCAGTTTATCCCCCGGGACAGGGGAATATGGCTACACCTTC | CASSLSPGTGEYGYTF
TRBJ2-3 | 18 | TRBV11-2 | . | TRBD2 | TGTGCCAGCAGCTTAGACCGCACGACTAGCGGGAGGAGGGATACGCAGTATTTT | CASSLDRTTSGRRDTQYF
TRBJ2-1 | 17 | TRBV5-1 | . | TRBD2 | TGCGCCAGCAGTCATATACCCGGGACTAGCGGGAAGAATGAGCAGTTCTTC | CASSHIPGTSGKNEQFF
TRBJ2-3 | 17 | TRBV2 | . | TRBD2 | TGTGTCAGCAGTGGACCCTGGATAGCGGGGGACACAGATACGCAGTATTTT | CVSSGPWIAGDTDTQYF
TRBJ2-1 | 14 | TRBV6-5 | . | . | TGTGCCAGCAGTTACTCAAACAGCTACAATGAGCAGTTCTTC | CASSYSNSYNEQFF
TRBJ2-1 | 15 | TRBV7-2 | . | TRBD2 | TGTGCCAGCAGCATGACTAGCGGAGATAACAATGAGCAGTTCTTC | CASSMTSGDNNEQFF
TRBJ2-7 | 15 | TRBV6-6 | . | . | TGTGCCAGCAGTTACTCGCCGCCTGTGTCCTACGAGCAGTACTTC | CASSYSPPVSYEQYF
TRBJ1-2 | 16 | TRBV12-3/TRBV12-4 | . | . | TGTGCCAGCACCCCATCTGGCGGGGGCGCTTGCTATGGCTACACCTTC | CASTPSGGGACYGYTF
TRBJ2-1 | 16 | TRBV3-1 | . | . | TGTGCCAGCAGCCTTGGGGACCTACGGACCTACAATGAGCAGTTCTTC | CASSLGDLRTYNEQFF
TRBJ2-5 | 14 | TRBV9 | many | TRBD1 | TGTGCCAGCAGCGCGTCACAGGGGGCAGAGACCCAGTACTTC | CASSASQGAETQYF
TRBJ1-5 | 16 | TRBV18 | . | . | TGTGCCAGCTCACAATGGGGGGCCCGAGGCAATCAGCCCCAGCATTTT | CASSQWGARGNQPQHF
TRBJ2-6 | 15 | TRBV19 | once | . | TGTGCCACCGAGGGGTTTTCGACTGGGGCCAACGTCCTGACTTTC | CATEGFSTGANVLTF
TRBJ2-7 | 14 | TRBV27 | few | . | TGTGCCAGCAGTTACTCGATGAGCTCCTACGAGCAGTACTTC | CASSYSMSSYEQYF
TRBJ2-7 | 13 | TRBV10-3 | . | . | TGTGCCATCAGTGGTACAGGGTCCTACGAGCAGTACTTC | CAISGTGSYEQYF
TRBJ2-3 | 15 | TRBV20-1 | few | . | TGCAGTGCTTGGGAAGCGGGTATTAGCACAGATACGCAGTATTTT | CSAWEAGISTDTQYF
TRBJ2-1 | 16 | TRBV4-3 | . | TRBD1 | TGCGCCAGCAGCCCCGAGGGGGCGGGCACATACAATGAGCAGTTCTTC | CASSPEGAGTYNEQFF
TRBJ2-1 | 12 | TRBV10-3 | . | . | TGTGCCATCAGTGAGTCTCGTGATGAGCAGTTCTTC | CAISESRDEQFF
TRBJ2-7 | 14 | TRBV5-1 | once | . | TGCGCCAGCGCCCGAATGGCTCCAAAGGCCGAGCAGTACTTC | CASARMAPKAEQYF
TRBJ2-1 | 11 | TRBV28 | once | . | TGCGCCAGCAGTTCCCAAAGACCACAGTTCTTC | CASSSQRPQFF
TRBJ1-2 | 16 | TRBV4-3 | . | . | TGCGCCAGCAGCCAACGGGACTCGGGGGCTAACTATGGCTACACCTTC | CASSQRDSGANYGYTF
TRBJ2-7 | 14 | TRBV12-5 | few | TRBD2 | TGTGCTAGTGGTTCCGGACTAGCGGCCTACGAGCAGTACTTC | CASGSGLAAYEQYF
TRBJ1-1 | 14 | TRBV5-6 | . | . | TGTGCCAGCAGCTTGATGCCTTCGGACACTGAAGCTTTCTTT | CASSLMPSDTEAFF
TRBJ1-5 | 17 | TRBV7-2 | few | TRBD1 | TGTGCCAGCAGCTTAGCCCGACAGGGGGCCAGCAATCAGCCCCAGCATTTT | CASSLARQGASNQPQHF
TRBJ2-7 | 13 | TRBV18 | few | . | TGTGCCAGCTCACCACGGGCAGGCAACGAGCAGTACTTC | CASSPRAGNEQYF
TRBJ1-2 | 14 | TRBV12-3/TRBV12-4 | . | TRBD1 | TGTGCCAGCAGTCCGGGACAGGGGGCGAGTGGCTACACCTTC | CASSPGQGASGYTF
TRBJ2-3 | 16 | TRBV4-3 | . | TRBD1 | TGCGCCAGCAGCCAAGTCGGACAGGAGAACACAGATACGCAGTATTTT | CASSQVGQENTDTQYF
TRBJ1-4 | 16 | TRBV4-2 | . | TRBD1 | TGTGCCAGCAGCCACGGGACAGGGGGCTCAAATGAAAAACTGTTTTTT | CASSHGTGGSNEKLFF
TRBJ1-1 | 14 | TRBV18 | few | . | TGTGCCAGCTCACCTGCGGGGGGCCTCACTGAAGCTTTCTTT | CASSPAGGLTEAFF
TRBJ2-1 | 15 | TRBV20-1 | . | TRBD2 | TGCAGTGGAGCCCTAGCGGTTAGCTCCTACAATGAGCAGTTCTTC | CSGALAVSSYNEQFF
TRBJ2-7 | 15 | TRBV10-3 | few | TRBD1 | TGTGCCATCAAAGGACGGGACAGGGGAGACTACGAGCAGTACTTC | CAIKGRDRGDYEQYF
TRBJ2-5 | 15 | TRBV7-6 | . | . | TGTGCCAGCAGCTTAGCGCGGACACCTCAAGAGACCCAGTACTTC | CASSLARTPQETQYF
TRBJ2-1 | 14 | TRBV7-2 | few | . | TGTGCCAGCTTACCGGGATCTGGATACAATGAGCAGTTCTTC | CASLPGSGYNEQFF
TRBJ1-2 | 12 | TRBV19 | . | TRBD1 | TGTGCCAGTCTTGGACAGGGCTATCGCTACACCTTC | CASLGQGYRYTF